These T cell receptor beta chains were read from a single sample in a study of T cell responses to AZD1222 COVID-19 vaccine. Clones were read by immunoSEQ multiplex PCR, and TCRdb kept only the in-frame ones, dropping some. Of roughly 150,000 clones in the sample, about 92% were seen once. This material consisted of peripheral blood, taken on day 0 of AZD1222 vaccination. These TCRs come from an adult in good health. The conserved cysteine and the conserved F or W are not part of the CDR3 here. The D gene is left open where the match is weak.

v_gene: TRBV27; d_gene: TRBD2; len: 12; j_gene: TRBJ2-1; CDR3aa: ASSSGTSLPEQF
v_gene: TRBV5-5; d_gene: TRBD1; len: 13; j_gene: TRBJ1-5; CDR3aa: ASSFDDTFPGGQH
v_gene: TRBV7-9; d_gene: -; len: 11; j_gene: TRBJ2-7; CDR3aa: ASSFSGSYEQY
v_gene: TRBV30; d_gene: TRBD1; len: 13; j_gene: TRBJ1-6; CDR3aa: AWSRRGTGHSPLH
v_gene: TRBV7-9; d_gene: TRBD1; len: 12; j_gene: TRBJ2-2; CDR3aa: ASRTGTGTGELF
v_gene: TRBV6-5; d_gene: -; len: 12; j_gene: TRBJ1-1; CDR3aa: ASGDGGKGTEAF
v_gene: TRBV6-7; d_gene: -; len: 16; j_gene: TRBJ2-7; CDR3aa: ASSYSTIAVQGPYEQY
v_gene: TRBV7-6; d_gene: TRBD2; len: 16; j_gene: TRBJ2-3; CDR3aa: ASSQTSGSPSSTDTQY
v_gene: TRBV11-1; d_gene: -; len: 11; j_gene: TRBJ1-2; CDR3aa: ASSNPPEYGYT
v_gene: TRBV6-5; d_gene: -; len: 12; j_gene: TRBJ2-3; CDR3aa: ASIWGPLADTQY
v_gene: TRBV5-1; d_gene: -; len: 14; j_gene: TRBJ1-3; CDR3aa: ASSLGRGSSGNTIY
v_gene: TRBV5-1; d_gene: -; len: 12; j_gene: TRBJ2-1; CDR3aa: ASSFGGIYNEQF
v_gene: TRBV7-8; d_gene: -; len: 14; j_gene: TRBJ1-2; CDR3aa: ASSLASSGEWGGYT
v_gene: TRBV9; d_gene: -; len: 11; j_gene: TRBJ2-5; CDR3aa: ASSVGIKETQY
v_gene: TRBV7-8; d_gene: TRBD1; len: 14; j_gene: TRBJ2-1; CDR3aa: ASPKRDRRSYNEQF
v_gene: TRBV5-1; d_gene: TRBD2; len: 11; j_gene: TRBJ2-7; CDR3aa: ASSGTSSYEQY
v_gene: TRBV18; d_gene: -; len: 14; j_gene: TRBJ2-7; CDR3aa: ASSLQASEGPYEQY
v_gene: TRBV11-2; d_gene: -; len: 14; j_gene: TRBJ1-3; CDR3aa: ASSLVVAGSGNTIY
v_gene: TRBV2; d_gene: TRBD1; len: 11; j_gene: TRBJ1-2; CDR3aa: ASSYRQGAGYT
v_gene: TRBV19; d_gene: -; len: 13; j_gene: TRBJ1-4; CDR3aa: ASSGGSATNEKLF
v_gene: TRBV5-1; d_gene: TRBD2; len: 13; j_gene: TRBJ2-5; CDR3aa: ASSLSGAYQETQY
v_gene: TRBV4-1; d_gene: TRBD1; len: 13; j_gene: TRBJ1-4; CDR3aa: ASSQTTGENEKLF
v_gene: TRBV4-1; d_gene: TRBD1; len: 13; j_gene: TRBJ2-7; CDR3aa: ASSHPGQGRGEQY
v_gene: TRBV16; d_gene: -; len: 11; j_gene: TRBJ1-1; CDR3aa: ASSLRGYTEAF
v_gene: TRBV3-1/TRBV3-2; d_gene: TRBD1; len: 13; j_gene: TRBJ1-2; CDR3aa: ASSQQWDREGGYT
v_gene: TRBV18; d_gene: -; len: 15; j_gene: TRBJ1-4; CDR3aa: ASSPFSGFATNEKLF
v_gene: TRBV7-2; d_gene: -; len: 14; j_gene: TRBJ2-2; CDR3aa: ASSLAGTRLSGELF
v_gene: TRBV6-5; d_gene: -; len: 11; j_gene: TRBJ1-1; CDR3aa: ASSYRGNTEAF
v_gene: TRBV6-6; d_gene: TRBD2; len: 13; j_gene: TRBJ2-1; CDR3aa: ASNYIAGVSNEQF
v_gene: TRBV5-1; d_gene: TRBD1; len: 13; j_gene: TRBJ1-2; CDR3aa: ASSPGQAVIYGYT
v_gene: TRBV2; d_gene: TRBD1; len: 14; j_gene: TRBJ2-7; CDR3aa: ASNNRGQHPWDEQY
v_gene: TRBV5-1; d_gene: -; len: 14; j_gene: TRBJ2-2; CDR3aa: ASSPSGQANTGELF
v_gene: TRBV6-5; d_gene: TRBD1; len: 11; j_gene: TRBJ2-7; CDR3aa: ASKKTGGYEQY
v_gene: TRBV6-2/TRBV6-3; d_gene: -; len: 13; j_gene: TRBJ2-7; CDR3aa: ASSYGERGSYEQY
v_gene: TRBV3-1/TRBV3-2; d_gene: TRBD2; len: 12; j_gene: TRBJ2-1; CDR3aa: ASSPGGSYNEQF
v_gene: TRBV19; d_gene: -; len: 9; j_gene: TRBJ2-4; CDR3aa: ASTGDGRRY
v_gene: TRBV6-2/TRBV6-3; d_gene: TRBD1; len: 12; j_gene: TRBJ2-1; CDR3aa: ASSYWGQGDEQF
v_gene: TRBV7-8; d_gene: TRBD2; len: 13; j_gene: TRBJ2-7; CDR3aa: ASSVTSGSSYEQY
v_gene: TRBV20-1; d_gene: -; len: 8; j_gene: TRBJ1-2; CDR3aa: SAPVYGYT
v_gene: TRBV5-1; d_gene: TRBD2; len: 16; j_gene: TRBJ2-5; CDR3aa: ASSSDGLAGARGETQY
v_gene: TRBV5-1; d_gene: TRBD2; len: 14; j_gene: TRBJ2-7; CDR3aa: ASSLELAGGSGEQY
v_gene: TRBV7-9; d_gene: TRBD2; len: 12; j_gene: TRBJ2-7; CDR3aa: ASSHRTSGYEQY
v_gene: TRBV25-1; d_gene: -; len: 10; j_gene: TRBJ2-7; CDR3aa: ASSDGVYEQY
v_gene: TRBV12-3/TRBV12-4; d_gene: -; len: 9; j_gene: TRBJ1-2; CDR3aa: ASSRTSGYT
v_gene: TRBV7-2; d_gene: -; len: 11; j_gene: TRBJ2-4; CDR3aa: ASSSSDRNIQY
v_gene: TRBV28; d_gene: -; len: 13; j_gene: TRBJ1-2; CDR3aa: ASSTNTRLGKGYT
v_gene: TRBV19; d_gene: TRBD1; len: 14; j_gene: TRBJ2-1; CDR3aa: ASGGQGVASYNEQF